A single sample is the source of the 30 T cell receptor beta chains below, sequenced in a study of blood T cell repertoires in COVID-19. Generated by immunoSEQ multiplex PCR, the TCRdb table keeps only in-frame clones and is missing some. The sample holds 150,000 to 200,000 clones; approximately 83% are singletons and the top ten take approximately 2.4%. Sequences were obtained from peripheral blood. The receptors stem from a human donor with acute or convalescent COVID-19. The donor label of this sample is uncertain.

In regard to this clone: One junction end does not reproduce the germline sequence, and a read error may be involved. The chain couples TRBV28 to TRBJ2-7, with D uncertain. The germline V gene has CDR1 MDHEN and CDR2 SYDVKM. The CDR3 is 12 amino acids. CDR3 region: CASSLPARPKNF. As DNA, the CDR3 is TGTGCCAGCAGTTTACCGGCGAGGCCTAAGAACTTC.

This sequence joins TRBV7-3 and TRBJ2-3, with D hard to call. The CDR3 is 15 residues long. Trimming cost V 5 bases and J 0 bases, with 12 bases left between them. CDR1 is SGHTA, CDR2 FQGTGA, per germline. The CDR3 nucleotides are TGTGCCAGCAGCCCCCGGGTCACTAGCACAGATACGCAGTATTTT. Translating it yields CASSPRVTSTDTQYF.

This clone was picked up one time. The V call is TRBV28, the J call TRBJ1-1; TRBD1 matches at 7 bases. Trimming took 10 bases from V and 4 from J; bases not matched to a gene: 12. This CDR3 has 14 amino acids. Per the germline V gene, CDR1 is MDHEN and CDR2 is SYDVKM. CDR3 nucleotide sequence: TGTGCCACCTGGGGCCCAGGGGGTAGCACTGAAGCTTTCTTT. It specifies CATWGPGGSTEAFF.

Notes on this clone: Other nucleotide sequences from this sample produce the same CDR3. As DNA, the CDR3 is TGTGCCAGCAGCTCACTGACAGGGGCCTACGAGCAGTACTTC. Protein product: CASSSLTGAYEQYF. The chain combines TRBV5-6 with TRBJ2-7, with TRBD1 matching 8 bases. V trimming: 3 bases; J trimming: 2 bases; junction bases outside the gene matches: 4. The CDR3 extends over 14 amino acids. Germline CDR1 and CDR2: SGHDT and YYEEEE.

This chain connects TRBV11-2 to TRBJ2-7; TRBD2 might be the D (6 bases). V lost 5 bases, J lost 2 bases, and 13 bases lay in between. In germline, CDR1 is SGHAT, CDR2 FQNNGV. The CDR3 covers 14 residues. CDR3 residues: CASSPGGGAYEQYF. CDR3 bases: TGTGCCAGCAGCCCCGGGGGTGGAGCCTACGAGCAGTACTTC.

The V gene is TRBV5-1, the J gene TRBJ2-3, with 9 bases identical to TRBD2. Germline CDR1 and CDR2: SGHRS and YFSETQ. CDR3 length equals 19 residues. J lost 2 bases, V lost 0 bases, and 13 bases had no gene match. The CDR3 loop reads CASSLAFSARGGATDTQYF. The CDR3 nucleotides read TGCGCCAGCAGCTTGGCCTTTTCGGCGCGGGGGGGGGCCACAGATACGCAGTATTTT.

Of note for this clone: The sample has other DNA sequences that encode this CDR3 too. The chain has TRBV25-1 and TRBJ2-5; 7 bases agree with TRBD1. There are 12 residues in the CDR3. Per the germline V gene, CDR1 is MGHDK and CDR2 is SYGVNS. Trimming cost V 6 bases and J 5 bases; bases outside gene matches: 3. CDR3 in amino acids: CASSARGETQYF. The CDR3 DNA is TGTGCCAGCAGCGCCAGGGGGGAGACCCAGTACTTC.

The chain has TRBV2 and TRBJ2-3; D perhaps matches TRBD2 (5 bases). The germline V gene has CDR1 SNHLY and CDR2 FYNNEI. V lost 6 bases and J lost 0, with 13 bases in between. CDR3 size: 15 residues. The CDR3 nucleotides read TGTGCCAGCAGCTTGATGGACTTGAGCACAGATACGCAGTATTTT. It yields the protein CASSLMDLSTDTQYF.

The CDR3 nucleotides are TGTGCCAGCTCACCTTCCGTTGCACGGGACACCTACAATGAGCAGTTCTTC. Its protein product is CASSPSVARDTYNEQFF. The chain joins TRBV18 to TRBJ2-1; tentatively, D is TRBD1 (6 bases). The CDR3 runs 17 residues. Trimming stripped 3 bases from V and 2 bases from J, with 17 bases between. From germline, CDR1 is KGHSH and CDR2 LQKENI.

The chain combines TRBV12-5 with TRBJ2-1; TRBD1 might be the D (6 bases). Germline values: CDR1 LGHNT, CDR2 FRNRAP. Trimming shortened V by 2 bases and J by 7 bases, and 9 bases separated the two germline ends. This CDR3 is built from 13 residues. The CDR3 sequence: CASGLNTGNEQFF. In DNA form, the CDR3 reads TGTGCTAGTGGTTTGAACACAGGGAATGAGCAGTTCTTC.

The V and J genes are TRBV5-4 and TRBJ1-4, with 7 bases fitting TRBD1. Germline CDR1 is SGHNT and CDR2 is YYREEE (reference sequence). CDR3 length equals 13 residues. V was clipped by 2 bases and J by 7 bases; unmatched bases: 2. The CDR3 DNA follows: TGTGCCAGCAGCTTTACAGGGGCTGAAAAACTGTTTTTT. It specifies CASSFTGAEKLFF.

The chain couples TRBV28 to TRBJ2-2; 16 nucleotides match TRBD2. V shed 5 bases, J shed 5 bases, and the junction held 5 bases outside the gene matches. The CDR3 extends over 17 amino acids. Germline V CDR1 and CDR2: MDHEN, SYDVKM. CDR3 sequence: CASSPGTSGRVTGELFF. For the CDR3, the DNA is TGTGCCAGCAGTCCTGGGACTAGCGGGAGGGTTACCGGGGAGCTGTTTTTT. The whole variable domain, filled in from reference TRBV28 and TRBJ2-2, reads DVKVTQSSRYLVKRTGEKVFLECVQDMDHENMFWYRQDPGLGLRLIYFSYDVKMKEKGDIPEGYSVSREKKERFSLILESASTNQTSMYLCASSPGTSGRVTGELFFGEGSRLTVL.

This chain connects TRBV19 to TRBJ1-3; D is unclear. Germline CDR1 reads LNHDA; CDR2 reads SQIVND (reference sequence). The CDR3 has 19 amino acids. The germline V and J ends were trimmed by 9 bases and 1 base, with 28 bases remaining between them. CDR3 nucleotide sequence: TGTGCCAGGCCAAGGCGGGTCAAAGGGATCCCCTTTTCTGGAAACACCATATATTTT. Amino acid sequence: CARPRRVKGIPFSGNTIYF.

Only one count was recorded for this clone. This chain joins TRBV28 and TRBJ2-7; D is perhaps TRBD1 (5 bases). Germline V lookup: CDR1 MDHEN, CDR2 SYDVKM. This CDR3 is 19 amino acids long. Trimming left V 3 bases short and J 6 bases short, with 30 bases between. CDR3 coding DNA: TGTGCCAGCAGTTTTGGGGTTGGGGCCCCCAGAAAGGCGAAAGGCGAGCAGTACTTC. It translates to CASSFGVGAPRKAKGEQYF.

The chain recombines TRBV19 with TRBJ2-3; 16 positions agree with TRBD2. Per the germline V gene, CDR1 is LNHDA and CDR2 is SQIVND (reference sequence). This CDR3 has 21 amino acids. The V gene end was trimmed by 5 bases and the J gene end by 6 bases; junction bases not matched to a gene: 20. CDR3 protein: CASSVPGLAGGLPSKKDTQYF. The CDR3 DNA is TGTGCCAGTAGTGTCCCGGGACTAGCGGGAGGGCTCCCGTCGAAAAAGGATACGCAGTATTTT.

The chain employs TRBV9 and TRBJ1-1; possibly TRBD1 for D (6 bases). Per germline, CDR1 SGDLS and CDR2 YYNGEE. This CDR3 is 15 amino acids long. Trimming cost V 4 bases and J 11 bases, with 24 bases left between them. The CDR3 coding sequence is TGTGCCAGCAGCAAAACATCAAATCCAGGGGAGGGGGCTTTCTTT. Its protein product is CASSKTSNPGEGAFF. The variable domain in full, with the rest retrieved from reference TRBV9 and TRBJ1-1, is DSGVTQTPKHLITATGQRVTLRCSPRSGDLSVYWYQQSLDQGLQFLIQYYNGEERAKGNILERFSAQQFPDLHSELNLSSLELGDSALYFCASSKTSNPGEGAFFGQGTRLTVV.

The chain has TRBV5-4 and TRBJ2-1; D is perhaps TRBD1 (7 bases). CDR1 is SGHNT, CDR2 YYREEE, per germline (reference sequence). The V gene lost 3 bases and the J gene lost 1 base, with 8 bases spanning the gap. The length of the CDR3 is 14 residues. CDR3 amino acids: CASSSGGSYNEQFF. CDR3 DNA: TGTGCCAGCAGCTCAGGGGGGTCCTACAATGAGCAGTTCTTC.

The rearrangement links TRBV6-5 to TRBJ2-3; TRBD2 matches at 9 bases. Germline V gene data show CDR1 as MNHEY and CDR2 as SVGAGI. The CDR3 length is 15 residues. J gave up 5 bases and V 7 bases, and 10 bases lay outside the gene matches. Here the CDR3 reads CASTPGNSGGDTQYF. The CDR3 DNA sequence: TGTGCCAGCACCCCCGGTAATAGCGGGGGAGATACGCAGTATTTT.

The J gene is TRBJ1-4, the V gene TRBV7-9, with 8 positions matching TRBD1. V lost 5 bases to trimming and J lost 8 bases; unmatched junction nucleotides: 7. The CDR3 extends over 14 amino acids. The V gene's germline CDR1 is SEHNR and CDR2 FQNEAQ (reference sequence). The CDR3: CASSPGTGGEKLFF. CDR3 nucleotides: TGTGCCAGCAGCCCTGGGACAGGCGGCGAAAAACTGTTTTTT.

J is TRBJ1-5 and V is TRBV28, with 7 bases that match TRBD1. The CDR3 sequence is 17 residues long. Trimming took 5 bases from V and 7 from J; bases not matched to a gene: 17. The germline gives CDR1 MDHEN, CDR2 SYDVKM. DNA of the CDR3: TGTGCCAGCAGTCCTAGGGGGTTCGACAGGGTATGGCAGCCCCAGCATTTT. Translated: CASSPRGFDRVWQPQHF.

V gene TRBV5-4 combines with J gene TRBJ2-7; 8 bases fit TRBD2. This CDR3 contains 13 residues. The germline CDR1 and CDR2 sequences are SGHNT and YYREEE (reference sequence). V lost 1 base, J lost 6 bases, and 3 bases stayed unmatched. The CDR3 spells CASSLSGGIEQYF. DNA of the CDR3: TGTGCCAGCAGCTTGTCGGGAGGGATCGAGCAGTACTTC.

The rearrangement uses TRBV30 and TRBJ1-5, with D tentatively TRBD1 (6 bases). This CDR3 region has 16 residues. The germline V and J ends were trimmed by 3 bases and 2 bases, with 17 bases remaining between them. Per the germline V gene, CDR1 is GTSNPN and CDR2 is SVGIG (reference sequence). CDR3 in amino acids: CAWSTKQGFGNQPQHF. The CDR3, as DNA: TGTGCCTGGAGCACAAAACAGGGTTTCGGCAATCAGCCCCAGCATTTT.

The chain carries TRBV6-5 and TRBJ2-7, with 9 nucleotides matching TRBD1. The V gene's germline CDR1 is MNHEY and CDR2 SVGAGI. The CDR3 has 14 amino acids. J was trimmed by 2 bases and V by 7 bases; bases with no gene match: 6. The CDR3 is CASKSGTGTYEQYF. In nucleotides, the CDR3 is TGTGCCAGCAAATCGGGGACAGGGACCTACGAGCAGTACTTC.

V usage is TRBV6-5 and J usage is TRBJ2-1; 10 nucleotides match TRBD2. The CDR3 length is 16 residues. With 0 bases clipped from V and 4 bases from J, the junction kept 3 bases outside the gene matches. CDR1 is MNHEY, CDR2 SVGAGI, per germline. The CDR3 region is CASSYSGLADYNEQFF. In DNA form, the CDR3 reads TGTGCCAGCAGTTACTCCGGACTAGCGGATTACAATGAGCAGTTCTTC.

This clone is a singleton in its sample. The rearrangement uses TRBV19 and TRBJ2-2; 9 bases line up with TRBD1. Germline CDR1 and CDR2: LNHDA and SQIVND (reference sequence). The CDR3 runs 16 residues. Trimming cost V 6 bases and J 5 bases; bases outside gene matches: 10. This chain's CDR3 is CASSRRGQGGTGELFF. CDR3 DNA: TGTGCCAGTAGCAGAAGGGGACAGGGAGGGACCGGGGAGCTGTTTTTT.

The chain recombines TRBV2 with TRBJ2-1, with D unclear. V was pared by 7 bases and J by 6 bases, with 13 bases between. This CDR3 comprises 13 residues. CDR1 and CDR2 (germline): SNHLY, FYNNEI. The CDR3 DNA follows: TGTGCCAGCATGAAAGCCGGTTCCAATGAGCAGTTCTTC. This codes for CASMKAGSNEQFF. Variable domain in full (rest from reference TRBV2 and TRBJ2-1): EPEVTQTPSHQVTQMGQEVILRCVPISNHLYFYWYRQILGQKVEFLVSFYNNEISEKSEIFDDQFSVERPDGSNFTLKIRSTKLEDSAMYFCASMKAGSNEQFFGPGTRLTVL.

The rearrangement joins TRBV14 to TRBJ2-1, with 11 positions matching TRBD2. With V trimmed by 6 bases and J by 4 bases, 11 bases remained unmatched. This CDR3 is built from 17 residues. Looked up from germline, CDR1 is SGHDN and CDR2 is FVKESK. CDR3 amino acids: CASSRALAGGGYNEQFF. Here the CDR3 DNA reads TGTGCCAGCAGTCGAGCCCTAGCGGGAGGTGGTTACAATGAGCAGTTCTTC. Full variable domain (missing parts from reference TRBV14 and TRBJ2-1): EAGVTQFPSHSVIEKGQTVTLRCDPISGHDNLYWYRRVMGKEIKFLLHFVKESKQDESGMPNNRFLAERTGGTYSTLKVQPAELEDSGVYFCASSRALAGGGYNEQFFGPGTRLTVL.

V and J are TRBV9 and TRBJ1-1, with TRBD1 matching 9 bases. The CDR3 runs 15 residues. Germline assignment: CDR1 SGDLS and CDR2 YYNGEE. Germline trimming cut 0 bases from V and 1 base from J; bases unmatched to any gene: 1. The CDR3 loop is CASSVEDRGNTEAFF. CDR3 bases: TGTGCCAGCAGCGTAGAGGACAGGGGGAACACTGAAGCTTTCTTT.

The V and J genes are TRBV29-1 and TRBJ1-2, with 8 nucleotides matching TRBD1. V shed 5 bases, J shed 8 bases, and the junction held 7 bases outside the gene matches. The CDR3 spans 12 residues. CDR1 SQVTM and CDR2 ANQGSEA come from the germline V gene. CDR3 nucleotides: TGCAGCGTTCAAGCAGGGGGCGCCGGCTACACCTTC. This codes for CSVQAGGAGYTF.

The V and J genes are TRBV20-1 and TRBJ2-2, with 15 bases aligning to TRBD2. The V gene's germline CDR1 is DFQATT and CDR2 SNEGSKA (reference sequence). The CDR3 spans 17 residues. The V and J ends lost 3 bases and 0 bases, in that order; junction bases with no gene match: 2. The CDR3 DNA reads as TGCAGTGCTAGTGGACTAGCGGGAGGGTCGAACACCGGGGAGCTGTTTTTT. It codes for CSASGLAGGSNTGELFF.